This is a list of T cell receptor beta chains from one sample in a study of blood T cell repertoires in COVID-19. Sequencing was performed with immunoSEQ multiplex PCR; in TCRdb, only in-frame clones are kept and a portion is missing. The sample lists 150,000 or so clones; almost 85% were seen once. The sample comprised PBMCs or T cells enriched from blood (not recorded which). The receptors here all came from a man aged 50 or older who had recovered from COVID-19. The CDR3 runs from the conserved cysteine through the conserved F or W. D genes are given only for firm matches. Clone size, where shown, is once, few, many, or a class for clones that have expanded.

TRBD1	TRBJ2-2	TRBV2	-	CASTGTGVTGELFF	TGTGCCAGCACAGGGACAGGGGTAACCGGGGAGCTGTTTTTT
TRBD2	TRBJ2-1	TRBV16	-	CASSPIAGGSYNEQFF	TGTGCCAGCAGCCCAATAGCGGGAGGGTCCTACAATGAGCAGTTCTTC
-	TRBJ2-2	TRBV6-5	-	CASRGPVAGELFF	TGTGCCAGCAGGGGCCCCGTTGCCGGGGAGCTGTTTTTT
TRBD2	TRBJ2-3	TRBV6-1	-	CASSEAGGGVTDTQYF	TGTGCCAGCAGTGAAGCGGGCGGGGGGGTGACAGATACGCAGTATTTT
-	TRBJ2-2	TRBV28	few	CASSPWTVSRSAGELFF	TGTGCCAGCAGTCCATGGACAGTCTCCAGGTCGGCCGGGGAGCTGTTTTTT
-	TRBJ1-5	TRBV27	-	CASSLLGGNQPQHF	TGTGCCAGCAGTTTGTTAGGGGGCAATCAGCCCCAGCATTTT
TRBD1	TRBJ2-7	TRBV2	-	CASTAMGTESYEQYF	TGTGCCAGCACTGCGATGGGGACAGAGTCCTACGAGCAGTACTTC
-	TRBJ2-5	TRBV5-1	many	CASSLSGLETQYF	TGCGCCAGCAGCTTGTCGGGGTTGGAGACCCAGTACTTC
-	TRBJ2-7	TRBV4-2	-	CASSQEGQGTAYEQYF	TGTGCCAGCAGCCAAGAGGGCCAGGGCACCGCCTACGAGCAGTACTTC
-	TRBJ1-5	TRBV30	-	CAWSAQVNQPQHF	TGTGCCTGGAGTGCCCAGGTCAATCAGCCCCAGCATTTT
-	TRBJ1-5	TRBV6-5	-	CASSPGGPPQPQHF	TGTGCCAGCAGCCCGGGCGGGCCACCCCAGCCCCAGCATTTT
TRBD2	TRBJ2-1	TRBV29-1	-	CSVAPTSGGLYNEQFF	TGCAGCGTTGCCCCAACTAGCGGGGGCCTCTACAATGAGCAGTTCTTC
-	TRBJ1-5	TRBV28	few	CASSRRTDLSNQPQHF	TGTGCCAGCAGCCGAAGGACAGATCTTAGCAATCAGCCCCAGCATTTT
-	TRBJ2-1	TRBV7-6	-	CASSAFQREQFF	TGTGCCAGCAGCGCCTTCCAGAGGGAGCAGTTCTTC